The sequence of this TCR beta chain was determined in a study of vaccination and CD4 T cells after COVID-19. The Oncomine TCR Beta short-read assay was what sequenced the DNA obtained from cultured CD4+ T cells. Via MiXCR, TCRdb re-called the PCR reads, giving one row per CDR3 protein. The table shows roughly 7,600 distinct CDR3 sequences, with approximately 20% occurring only once. In this sample, this clonotype turned up a few times. Antigen unknown. CDR3 length equals 15 residues. Germline trimming cut 1 base from V and 5 bases from J; bases unmatched to any gene: 7. Per germline, CDR1 SGHTS and CDR2 YDEGEE. Treatment specified: approximately 9-day PBMC culture with coronavirus spike peptide pools or control peptides (ViraFEST assay). TCRs were sequenced by ViraFEST after antigen-specific T cells had been expanded with peptide pools.

The starting material was CD4+ T cells from blood, cultured in vitro, obtained after SARS-CoV-2 vaccination. This chain connects TRBV5-8 to TRBJ2-5, with 8 bases that match TRBD2. The receptor was isolated from a human donor who had recovered from COVID-19. CDR3 coding DNA: TGTGCCAGCAGCTTGCTTAGCGGGACGGGGGAGACCCAGTACTTC. Protein sequence: CASSLLSGTGETQYF.